Sequencing of this TCR beta chain was carried out in a study of radiation and T cells in renal cell carcinoma. Time point: blood 4 weeks post-SBRT, at nephrectomy. The sample's treatment: 15 Gy SBRT to primary tumor, nephrectomy 4 weeks later. V gave up 4 bases and J gave up 4 bases; unmatched junction bases: 9. This CDR3 region has 16 residues. Germline-derived CDR1 and CDR2 are SGHVS and FQNEAQ. The method was immunoSEQ multiplex PCR; TCRdb's version includes in-frame clones alone and lacks a portion of them. The sample shows 75,000 to 90,000 clones, 80% to 90% of them seen only once. This receptor was obtained from a woman in her 70s with renal cell carcinoma. The chain joins TRBV7-8 to TRBJ2-5, with TRBD2 matching 10 bases. The material was blood, obtained from a patient whose treatment included radiotherapy and nephrectomy. The DNA of the CDR3 is TGTGCCAGCAGCTCTAGCGGGGGCCCCCTTGGAGAGACCCAGTACTTC. Its translation is CASSSSGGPLGETQYF.